These 8 T cell receptor beta chains were all obtained from the same sample, sequenced in a study of blood T cell repertoires in COVID-19. The assay was immunoSEQ multiplex PCR, and TCRdb's table has in-frame clones only and misses some. In the table there are more than 200,000 clones, around 84% of which are singletons. Sequenced: peripheral blood. The receptors stem from a man between 60 and 75 years old with acute or convalescent COVID-19.

The chain uses TRBV4-2 and TRBJ2-7, with D perhaps TRBD1 (7 bases). Looked up from germline, CDR1 is LGHNA and CDR2 is YNFKEQ. V lost 0 bases and J 3 bases, leaving 15 bases between the germline ends. The CDR3 totals 16 residues. The CDR3 DNA reads as TGTGCCAGCAGCCAAGATGGTCAGGGGGGTAGCTACGAGCAGTACTTC. It specifies CASSQDGQGGSYEQYF.

V is TRBV19 and J is TRBJ1-2; 10 bases fit TRBD1. The CDR3 runs 15 residues. V lost 6 bases and J lost 5; bases outside the gene matches: 9. In germline, CDR1 is LNHDA, CDR2 SQIVND (reference sequence). This CDR3 reads CASSPGQGNPYGYTF. The CDR3 region has the DNA TGTGCCAGTAGCCCGGGACAGGGGAACCCATATGGCTACACCTTC.

The V and J genes are TRBV27 and TRBJ1-2; 8 bases match TRBD1. The CDR3 is 14 residues long. Germline loops: CDR1 MNHEY, CDR2 SMNVEV (reference sequence). V lost 3 bases, J lost 4 bases, and 4 bases stayed unmatched. CDR3 in amino acids: CASSFNRGSYGYTF. The CDR3 coding sequence is TGTGCCAGCAGTTTCAACAGGGGGTCCTATGGCTACACCTTC.

Written as DNA, the CDR3 is TGTTCGGGGGGGCAGGCGAACACCGGGGAGCTGTTTTTT. It encodes CSGGQANTGELFF. The rearrangement joins TRBV30 to TRBJ2-2, with TRBD2 matching 8 bases. Germline V lookup: CDR1 GTSNPN, CDR2 SVGIG (reference sequence). The CDR3 runs 13 residues.

This rearrangement joins TRBV5-1 to TRBJ2-5, with 7 nucleotides matching TRBD1. Germline CDR1 reads SGHRS; CDR2 reads YFSETQ. V gave up 1 base and J gave up 5 bases; unmatched junction bases: 14. The CDR3 totals 17 residues. The CDR3 sequence: CASSLTGAPGFGETQYF. The CDR3 DNA reads TGCGCCAGCAGCTTGACAGGGGCGCCGGGTTTCGGTGAGACCCAGTACTTC.

The chain links TRBV6-4 to TRBJ2-1; a possible D gene is TRBD2 (5 bases). There are 14 residues in the CDR3. V lost 3 bases and J lost 9, with 15 bases in between. Germline V CDR1 and CDR2: MRHNA, SNTAGT. The CDR3 nucleotides read TGTGCCAGCAGTGAGGCTAGCAATCTTCGTGAGCAGTTCTTC. This translates into CASSEASNLREQFF.

This clone was seen just once. The rearrangement uses TRBV20-1 and TRBJ1-1, with D maybe TRBD1 (5 bases). This CDR3 spans 11 amino acids. Trimming pared 8 bases from V and 4 bases from J, leaving 11 bases between. Germline V gives CDR1 DFQATT, CDR2 SNEGSKA (reference sequence). The CDR3: CSPLGVTEAFF. The CDR3 DNA reads TGCAGTCCTCTAGGGGTCACTGAAGCTTTCTTT.

The V call is TRBV30, the J call TRBJ2-3; 7 bases align to TRBD1. Germline values: CDR1 GTSNPN, CDR2 SVGIG (reference sequence). V was pared by 5 bases and J by 1 base, with 6 bases of the junction left unmatched. The CDR3 contains 14 residues. The CDR3 region has the DNA TGTGCCTGGGAACAGGGGCCCCGCACAGATACGCAGTATTTT. Its translation: CAWEQGPRTDTQYF.